The 9 T cell receptor beta chains below come from one sample, sequenced in a study of OX40 agonist ivuxolimab in advanced cancers. Repertoires were generated with immunoSEQ multiplex PCR, while TCRdb's copy carries only in-frame clones and drops some. The sample shows more than 55,000 clones, approximately 90% of them seen only once. The material sequenced was CD4+ or CD8+ T cells sorted from blood, taken in a trial of the OX40 agonist ivuxolimab. These receptors were collected from an adult with an advanced solid tumor such as melanoma, head and neck, liver or kidney cancer.

The rearrangement uses TRBV14 and TRBJ2-1; D remains ambiguous. The V and J ends lost 4 bases and 6 bases respectively, with 13 bases between them. CDR3 size: 14 residues. Germline V gives CDR1 SGHDN, CDR2 FVKESK. CDR3 nucleotide sequence: TGTGCCAGCAGCCCTCTCCCTTGGGTCAATGAGCAGTTCTTC. Translated, it gives CASSPLPWVNEQFF.

The V call is TRBV2, the J call TRBJ2-3; 10 bases are a match to TRBD2. This CDR3 spans 19 amino acids. The V and J ends lost 0 bases and 7 bases, in that order; junction bases with no gene match: 16. Germline values: CDR1 SNHLY, CDR2 FYNNEI. The CDR3 region has the DNA TGTGCCAGCAGTGAAGCGCTCGTCGGGCTAGCGGGAGTTGTATATACGCAGTATTTT. As protein: CASSEALVGLAGVVYTQYF.

The chain uses TRBV19 and TRBJ2-1; D call uncertain. The CDR3 has 17 residues. V dropped 6 bases and J dropped 4 bases, with 22 bases sitting between them. Germline CDR1 reads LNHDA; CDR2 reads SQIVND (reference sequence). DNA for the CDR3: TGTGCCAGTAGCGATTTCATGAGACATGGGATGTACAATGAGCAGTTCTTC. It is translated as CASSDFMRHGMYNEQFF.

This chain links TRBV6-6 with TRBJ2-4; tentative D call: TRBD2 (7 bases). Germline assignment: CDR1 MNHNY and CDR2 SVGAGI (reference sequence). This CDR3 contains 13 residues. Trimming removed 8 bases at V and 12 bases at J, with 20 bases between. CDR3 sequence (DNA): TGTGCCAGCGAAGTTTCGGGGGGCCGTGGTCAGTACTTC. Translated: CASEVSGGRGQYF.

The chain combines TRBV6-5 with TRBJ1-1; no reliable D call. The CDR3 runs 14 residues. V gave up 2 bases and J gave up 4 bases, with 11 bases separating them. Per germline, CDR1 MNHEY and CDR2 SVGAGI. The CDR3 reads CASSYDREGTEAFF. Written as DNA, the CDR3 is TGTGCCAGCAGTTACGATAGGGAGGGCACTGAAGCTTTCTTT.

The genes are TRBV4-1 and TRBJ2-1, with 9 bases matching TRBD2. J was trimmed by 3 bases and V by 2 bases; bases with no gene match: 8. The CDR3 is 17 amino acids. Germline CDR1 MGHRA, CDR2 YSYEKL. DNA of the CDR3: TGCGCCAGCAGCCAATTCGGGACTAGCAGATACTACAATGAGCAGTTCTTC. Translated, it gives CASSQFGTSRYYNEQFF.

The chain employs TRBV5-6 and TRBJ2-3; D not resolved. CDR3 length: 13 amino acids. Germline V gene sequence: CDR1 SGHDT, CDR2 YYEEEE. V dropped 4 bases and J dropped 6 bases, with 12 bases sitting between them. The CDR3 spells CASSVGVWDTQYF. The CDR3 bases are TGTGCCAGCAGCGTCGGAGTCTGGGATACGCAGTATTTT.

This chain joins TRBV5-1 and TRBJ2-3; 9 bases match TRBD1. CDR3 length equals 13 residues. V gave up 4 bases and J gave up 7 bases; unmatched junction bases: 4. CDR1 and CDR2 (germline): SGHRS, YFSETQ. The CDR3 loop reads CASSRTGANTQYF. The CDR3 bases are TGCGCCAGCAGCCGGACAGGGGCGAATACGCAGTATTTT. The full variable domain, with the rest looked up from reference TRBV5-1 and TRBJ2-3, is KAGVTQTPRYLIKTRGQQVTLSCSPISGHRSVSWYQQTPGQGLQFLFEYFSETQRNKGNFPGRFSGRQFSNSRSEMNVSTLELGDSALYLCASSRTGANTQYFGPGTRLTVL.

The rearrangement links TRBV29-1 to TRBJ2-5; either TRBD1 or TRBD2 may supply D (5 bases each). This CDR3 comprises 11 residues. The germline CDR1 and CDR2 sequences are SQVTM and ANQGSEA. The V and J ends lost 7 bases and 9 bases respectively, with 15 bases between them. This chain's CDR3 is CSADRRESQYF. CDR3 nucleotide sequence: TGCAGCGCTGACAGAAGGGAGTCCCAGTACTTC.